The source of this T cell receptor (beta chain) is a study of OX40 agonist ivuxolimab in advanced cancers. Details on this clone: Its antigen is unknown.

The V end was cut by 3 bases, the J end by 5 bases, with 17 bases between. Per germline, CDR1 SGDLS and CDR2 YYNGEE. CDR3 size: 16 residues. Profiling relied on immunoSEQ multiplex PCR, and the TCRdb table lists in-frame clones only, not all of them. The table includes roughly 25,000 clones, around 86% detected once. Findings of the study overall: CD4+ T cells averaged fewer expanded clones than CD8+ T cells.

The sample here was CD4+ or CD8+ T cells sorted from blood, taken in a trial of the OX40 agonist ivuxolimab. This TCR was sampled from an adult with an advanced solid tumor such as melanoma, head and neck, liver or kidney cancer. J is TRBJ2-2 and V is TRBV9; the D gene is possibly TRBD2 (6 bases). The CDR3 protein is CASSAPTGTLTGELFF. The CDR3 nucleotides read TGTGCCAGCAGCGCCCCAACCGGGACTTTGACCGGGGAGCTGTTTTTT.